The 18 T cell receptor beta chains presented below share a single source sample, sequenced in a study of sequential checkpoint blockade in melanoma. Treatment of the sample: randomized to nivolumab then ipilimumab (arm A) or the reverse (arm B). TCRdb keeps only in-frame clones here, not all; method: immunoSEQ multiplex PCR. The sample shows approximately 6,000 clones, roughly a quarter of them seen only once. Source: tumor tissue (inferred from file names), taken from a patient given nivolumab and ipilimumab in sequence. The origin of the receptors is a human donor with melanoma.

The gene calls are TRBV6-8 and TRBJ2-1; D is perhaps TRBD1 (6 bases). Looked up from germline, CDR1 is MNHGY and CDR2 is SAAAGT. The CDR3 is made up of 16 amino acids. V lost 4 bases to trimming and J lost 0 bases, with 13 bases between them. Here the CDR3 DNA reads TGTGCCAGCAGTTCGGATACAGGGCCCTCCTACAATGAGCAGTTCTTC. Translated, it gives CASSSDTGPSYNEQFF.

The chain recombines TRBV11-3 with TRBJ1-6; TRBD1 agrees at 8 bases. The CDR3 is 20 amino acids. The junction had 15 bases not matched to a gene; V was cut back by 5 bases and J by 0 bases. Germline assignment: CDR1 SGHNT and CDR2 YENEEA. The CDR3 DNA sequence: TGTGCCAGCAGCCCTCCCCTCGGACAGGGCGGGAGCTCCTATAATTCACCCCTCCACTTT. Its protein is CASSPPLGQGGSSYNSPLHF.

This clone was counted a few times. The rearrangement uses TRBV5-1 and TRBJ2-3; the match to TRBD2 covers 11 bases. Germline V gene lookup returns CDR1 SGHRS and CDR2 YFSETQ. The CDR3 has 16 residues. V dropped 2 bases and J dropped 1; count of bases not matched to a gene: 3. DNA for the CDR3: TGCGCCAGCAGCTTCCTACTAGCGGGGGGCACAGATACGCAGTATTTT. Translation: CASSFLLAGGTDTQYF. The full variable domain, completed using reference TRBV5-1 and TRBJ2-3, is KAGVTQTPRYLIKTRGQQVTLSCSPISGHRSVSWYQQTPGQGLQFLFEYFSETQRNKGNFPGRFSGRQFSNSRSEMNVSTLELGDSALYLCASSFLLAGGTDTQYFGPGTRLTVL.

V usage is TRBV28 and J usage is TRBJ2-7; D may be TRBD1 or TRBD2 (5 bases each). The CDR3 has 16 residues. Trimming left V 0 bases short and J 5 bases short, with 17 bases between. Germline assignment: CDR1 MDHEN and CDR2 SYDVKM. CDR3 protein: CASSLWSGARGNEQYF. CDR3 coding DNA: TGTGCCAGCAGTTTATGGTCTGGGGCACGGGGTAACGAGCAGTACTTC.

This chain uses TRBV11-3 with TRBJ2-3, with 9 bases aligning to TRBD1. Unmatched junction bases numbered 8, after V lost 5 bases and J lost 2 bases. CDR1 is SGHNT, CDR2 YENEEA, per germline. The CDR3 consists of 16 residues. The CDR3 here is CASSLQGALSTDTQYF. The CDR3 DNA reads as TGTGCCAGCAGCCTACAGGGGGCTTTATCCACAGATACGCAGTATTTT.

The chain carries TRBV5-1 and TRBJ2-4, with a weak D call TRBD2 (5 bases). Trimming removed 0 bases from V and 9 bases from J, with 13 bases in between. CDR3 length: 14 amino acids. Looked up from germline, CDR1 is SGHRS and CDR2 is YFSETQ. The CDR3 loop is CASSLASGNPIQYF. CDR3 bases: TGCGCCAGCAGCTTGGCTTCCGGGAATCCCATTCAGTACTTC.

In DNA form, the CDR3 reads TGCGCCAGCAGCTTTGGCGGGAGGGTCAGGACAGATACGCAGTATTTT. This encodes CASSFGGRVRTDTQYF. This chain connects TRBV5-1 to TRBJ2-3, with 9 bases lining up with TRBD2. The ends lost 2 bases at V and 3 bases at J; junction bases unmatched: 7. This CDR3 region has 16 residues. Germline CDR1 SGHRS, CDR2 YFSETQ.

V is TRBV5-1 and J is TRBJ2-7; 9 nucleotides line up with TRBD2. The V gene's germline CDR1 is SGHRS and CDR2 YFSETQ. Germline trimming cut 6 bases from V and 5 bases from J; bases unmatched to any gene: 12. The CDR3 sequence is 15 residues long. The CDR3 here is CASTPMLAGKHEQYF. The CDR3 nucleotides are TGCGCCAGCACCCCAATGCTAGCGGGAAAGCACGAGCAGTACTTC. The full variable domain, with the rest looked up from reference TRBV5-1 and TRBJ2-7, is KAGVTQTPRYLIKTRGQQVTLSCSPISGHRSVSWYQQTPGQGLQFLFEYFSETQRNKGNFPGRFSGRQFSNSRSEMNVSTLELGDSALYLCASTPMLAGKHEQYFGPGTRLTVT.

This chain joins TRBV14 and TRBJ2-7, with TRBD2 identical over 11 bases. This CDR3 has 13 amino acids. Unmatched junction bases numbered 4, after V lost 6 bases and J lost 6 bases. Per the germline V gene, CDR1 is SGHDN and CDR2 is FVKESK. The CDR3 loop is CASRLAGVGEQYF. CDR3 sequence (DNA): TGTGCCAGCAGACTAGCGGGAGTTGGCGAGCAGTACTTC.

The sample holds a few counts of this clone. The CDR3 DNA is TGTGCCAGCAGTCAGCGGTTTGGGACACTAAACACCGGGGAGCTGTTTTTT. Its translation is CASSQRFGTLNTGELFF. This chain links TRBV14 with TRBJ2-2, with D possibly matching TRBD1 (6 bases). The CDR3 covers 17 residues. Trimming left V 6 bases short and J 2 bases short, with 19 bases between. Germline V gives CDR1 SGHDN, CDR2 FVKESK.

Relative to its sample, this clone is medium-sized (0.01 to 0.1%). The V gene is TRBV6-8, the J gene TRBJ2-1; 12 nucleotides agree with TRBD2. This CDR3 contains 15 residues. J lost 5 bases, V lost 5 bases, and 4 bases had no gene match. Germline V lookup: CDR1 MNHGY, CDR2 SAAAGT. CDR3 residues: CASSETSGGNNEQFF. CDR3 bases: TGTGCCAGCAGTGAGACTAGCGGGGGAAACAATGAGCAGTTCTTC.

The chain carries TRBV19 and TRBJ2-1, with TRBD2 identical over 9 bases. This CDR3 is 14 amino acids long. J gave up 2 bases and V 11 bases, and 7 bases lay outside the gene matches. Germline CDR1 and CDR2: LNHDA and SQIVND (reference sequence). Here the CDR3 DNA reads TGTGCCTCCCGCGGGGGGGCCCCCTACAATGAGCAGTTCTTC. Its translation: CASRGGAPYNEQFF.

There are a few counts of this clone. The CDR3 protein is CASSLDGLNTEAFF. CDR3 nucleotide sequence: TGCGCCAGCAGCTTGGACGGGTTGAACACTGAAGCTTTCTTT. This chain links TRBV5-1 with TRBJ1-1; the D is unclear. Germline CDR1 reads SGHRS; CDR2 reads YFSETQ. The ends were cut back, 0 bases at V and 0 bases at J, with 6 bases in the middle. The CDR3 has 14 amino acids.

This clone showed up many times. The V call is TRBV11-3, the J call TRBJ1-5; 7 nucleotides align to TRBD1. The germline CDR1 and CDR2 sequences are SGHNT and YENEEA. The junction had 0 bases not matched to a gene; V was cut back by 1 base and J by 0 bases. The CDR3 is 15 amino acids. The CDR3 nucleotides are TGTGCCAGCAGCTTAGGACAGGGTAGCAATCAGCCCCAGCATTTT. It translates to CASSLGQGSNQPQHF.

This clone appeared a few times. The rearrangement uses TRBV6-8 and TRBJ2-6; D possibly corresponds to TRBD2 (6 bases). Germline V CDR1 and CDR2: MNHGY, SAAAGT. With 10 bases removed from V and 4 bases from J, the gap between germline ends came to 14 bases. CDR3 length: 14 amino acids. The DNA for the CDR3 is TGTGCCACCTGGGACTCTTCCGGGGCCAACGTCCTGACTTTC. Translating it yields CATWDSSGANVLTF.

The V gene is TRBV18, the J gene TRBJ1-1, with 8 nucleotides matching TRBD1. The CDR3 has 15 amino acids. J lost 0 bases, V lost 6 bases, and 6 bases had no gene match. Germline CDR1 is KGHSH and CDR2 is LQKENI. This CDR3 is CASSQGQVMNTEAFF. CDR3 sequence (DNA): TGTGCCAGCTCGCAGGGACAGGTCATGAACACTGAAGCTTTCTTT.

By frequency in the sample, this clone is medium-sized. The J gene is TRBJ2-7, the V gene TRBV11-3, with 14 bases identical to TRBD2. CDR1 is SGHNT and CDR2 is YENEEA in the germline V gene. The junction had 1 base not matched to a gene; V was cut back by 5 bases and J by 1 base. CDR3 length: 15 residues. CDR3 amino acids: CASSRTSGGSYEQYF. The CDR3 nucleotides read TGTGCCAGCAGCCGGACTAGCGGGGGGTCCTACGAGCAGTACTTC.

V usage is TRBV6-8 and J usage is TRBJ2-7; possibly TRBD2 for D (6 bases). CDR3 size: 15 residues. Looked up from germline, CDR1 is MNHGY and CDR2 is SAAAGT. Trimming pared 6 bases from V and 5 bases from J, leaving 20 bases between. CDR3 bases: TGTGCCAGCAGGTTCCGGGAGATGCCGTACAACGAGCAGTACTTC. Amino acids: CASRFREMPYNEQYF.